A selection of T cell receptor beta chains follows, all from one sample in a study of CD8 T cells in Susac syndrome. TCRdb analysed the immunoSEQ multiplex PCR reads with MiXCR anew, one entry per CDR3 protein. The sample shows 120,000 or so distinct CDR3 sequences, about 92% of them seen only once. Sequenced material: CD4+ T cells from PBMCs. These receptors were taken from a human donor with multiple sclerosis. Both conserved end residues are trimmed from each CDR3.

9 | TRBJ1-1 | TRBV20-1 | SARRTSEAF
13 | TRBJ2-7 | TRBV3-1 | ASSQAPGEIYEQY
15 | TRBJ1-4 | TRBV7-9 | ASSFRPGAPTNEKLF
14 | TRBJ1-1 | TRBV23-1 | ASSQQTGGAKTEAF
12 | TRBJ2-7 | TRBV7-7 | ASSPGTGAYEQY
14 | TRBJ2-5 | TRBV6-2/TRBV6-3 | ASSYATGQRKETQY
11 | TRBJ1-1 | TRBV10-1 | ASAQFANTEAF
12 | TRBJ2-7 | TRBV5-4 | ASSSGTVHYEQY
13 | TRBJ1-5 | TRBV12-3/TRBV12-4 | ASTRTLDRYQPQH
11 | TRBJ1-1 | TRBV7-9 | ASSPQTNTEAF
11 | TRBJ2-5 | TRBV4-1 | ASSQILQETQY
13 | TRBJ2-7 | TRBV9 | ASSESTGATYEQY
16 | TRBJ1-2 | TRBV30 | AWSVRTARTLYRGGYT
9 | TRBJ2-5 | TRBV10-2 | ASSAKETQY
12 | TRBJ1-5 | TRBV20-1 | SARGGGGNQPQH
14 | TRBJ1-3 | TRBV14 | ASSQAPGYSGNTIY
12 | TRBJ2-3 | TRBV12-3/TRBV12-4 | ASSLGQYTDTQY
13 | TRBJ2-4 | TRBV2 | ASSDLGGSKNIQY
12 | TRBJ2-7 | TRBV11-2 | ASSLDTASYEQY
14 | TRBJ2-7 | TRBV7-9 | ASSAINRVGPLEQY
10 | TRBJ2-7 | TRBV12-3/TRBV12-4 | ASSPLRSEQY
9 | TRBJ1-1 | TRBV28 | ASSGPGWAF